This TCR beta chain comes out of a study of T cell clonotyping in hematopoietic cell transplantation. The overall study: Cytoreduction preceded collection of pretransplant recipient samples.

Regarding time point: recipient sample about 28 days before transplant, after cytoreduction. Study outcomes and limitations: CD4 and CD8 repertoire contributions could not be separated without sorting. Higher Inverse Simpson Index values in graft donor and pretransplant recipient predicted broader posttransplant TCR diversity. Pathologically expanded recipient clonotypes increased progressively from day 30 to day 180 as diversity fell.

The CDR3 runs 16 residues. After removal of 8 bases from V and 3 bases from J, the junction contained 15 bases not matched to a gene. Per germline, CDR1 SEHNR and CDR2 FQNEAQ (reference sequence). The method was immunoSEQ multiplex PCR; TCRdb's version includes in-frame clones alone and lacks a portion of them. The table has approximately 46,000 clones, about nine tenths seen once. Comments on this clone: Its antigen is undetermined.

The clonotype originates from a man aged 55 to 70 with biphenotypic leukemia. Some clones in this sample may be carry-over from other donors' samples. This material consisted of peripheral blood mononuclear cells, taken before stem cell transplant. The rearrangement links TRBV7-9 to TRBJ2-5, with 7 bases aligning to TRBD2. This CDR3 reads CASGLSMWAGEETQYF. The CDR3 DNA follows: TGTGCCAGCGGCCTCAGTATGTGGGCGGGAGAAGAGACCCAGTACTTC.